What follows are 15 T cell receptor beta chains derived from one specimen sequenced in a study of a mutant IDH1 vaccine in newly diagnosed glioma. Sequencing was performed with immunoSEQ multiplex PCR; in TCRdb, only in-frame clones are kept and a portion is missing. The sample has about 51,000 clones; about 80% are singletons. Time point noted: baseline, week 1 (first vaccination visit). As to treatment: pre-vaccination baseline after standard-of-care therapy. Sequenced material: PBMCs, taken from a glioma patient treated with radiotherapy, temozolomide or both. The receptors originated from a woman aged 40 to 55 with glioma.

The count of this clone is one. V and J are TRBV2 and TRBJ2-3, with 10 bases aligning to TRBD2. CDR3 size: 14 residues. Germline V lookup: CDR1 SNHLY, CDR2 FYNNEI. V shed 11 bases, J shed 2 bases, and the junction held 7 bases outside the gene matches. The CDR3 loop is CACKRGGSTDTQYF. In DNA, the CDR3 is TGTGCCTGCAAGCGGGGGGGCTCCACAGATACGCAGTATTTT.

The chain joins TRBV5-4 to TRBJ1-2; maybe TRBD1 (6 bases). With 4 bases removed from V and 4 bases from J, the gap between germline ends came to 8 bases. The length of the CDR3 is 12 residues. In germline, CDR1 is SGHNT, CDR2 YYREEE (reference sequence). The CDR3 region is CASSEGGYGYTF. CDR3 nucleotide sequence: TGTGCCAGCAGCGAAGGGGGCTATGGCTACACCTTC.

The rearrangement uses TRBV18 and TRBJ2-3; D not resolved. From germline, CDR1 is KGHSH and CDR2 LQKENI. V was clipped by 6 bases and J by 0 bases, with 13 bases between them. This CDR3 is 15 amino acids long. In DNA, the CDR3 is TGTGCCAGCTCGCCGGACCCCAAGAGCACAGATACGCAGTATTTT. Protein: CASSPDPKSTDTQYF.

J is TRBJ2-2 and V is TRBV9; D not resolved. V was trimmed by 4 bases and J by 6 bases, leaving 7 bases between them. The CDR3 runs 12 residues. CDR1 and CDR2 from the germline V gene are SGDLS and YYNGEE. Written as DNA, the CDR3 is TGTGCCAGCAGCCCTGTTGCCGGGGAGCTGTTTTTT. The encoded protein is CASSPVAGELFF.

The J gene is TRBJ2-3, the V gene TRBV20-1; no definite D call. From germline, CDR1 is DFQATT and CDR2 SNEGSKA (reference sequence). There are 11 residues in the CDR3. Trimming removed 0 bases from V and 8 bases from J, with 6 bases in between. The CDR3 loop is CSARDKLTQYF. CDR3 bases: TGCAGTGCTAGAGATAAGCTTACGCAGTATTTT.

This chain links TRBV5-1 with TRBJ1-1; possible D gene TRBD1, 6 bases. Germline CDR1 is SGHRS and CDR2 is YFSETQ. The V gene lost 2 bases and the J gene lost 7 bases, with 15 bases spanning the gap. There are 14 residues in the CDR3. The CDR3 region has the DNA TGCGCCAGCAGCTTACTACAGGGTAGGGATGAAGCTTTCTTT. Translating it yields CASSLLQGRDEAFF.

This clone was counted a few times. Here the CDR3 reads CATKSGPANTEAFF. The DNA for the CDR3 is TGTGCCACCAAATCCGGGCCAGCGAACACTGAAGCTTTCTTT. The chain uses TRBV27 and TRBJ1-1; D ambiguous. Trimming took 10 bases from V and 1 from J, leaving 16 bases between them. The germline CDR1 and CDR2 sequences are MNHEY and SMNVEV (reference sequence). The CDR3 has 14 amino acids.

The rearrangement joins TRBV7-8 to TRBJ2-7; TRBD1 matches at 11 bases. Germline V gene lookup returns CDR1 SGHVS and CDR2 FQNEAQ. The CDR3 contains 16 residues. Germline trimming cut 4 bases from V and 4 bases from J; bases unmatched to any gene: 9. CDR3 in DNA: TGTGCCAGCAGCTGGGGGATGGGGACAGGGGGGTACGAGCAGTACTTC. Translation: CASSWGMGTGGYEQYF.

The chain carries TRBV10-1 and TRBJ2-7; 7 bases fit TRBD1. V lost 5 bases and J lost 5; bases outside the gene matches: 9. The CDR3 contains 14 residues. Germline CDR1 WNHNN, CDR2 SYGVQD (reference sequence). This chain's CDR3 is CASSPDRVRDEQYF. The CDR3 DNA is TGCGCCAGCAGTCCAGACAGGGTTCGGGACGAGCAGTACTTC.

J is TRBJ2-4 and V is TRBV6-5; the match to TRBD1 covers 11 bases. Germline assignment: CDR1 MNHEY and CDR2 SVGAGI. CDR3 length: 16 amino acids. The trim removed 4 bases at V and 8 bases at J, leaving 10 bases unmatched. The CDR3: CASSSIRDRGLDIQYF. CDR3 nucleotide sequence: TGTGCCAGCAGTTCCATCCGGGACAGGGGGTTGGACATTCAGTACTTC.

The V and J genes are TRBV14 and TRBJ2-3; no clear D. Trimming shortened V by 2 bases and J by 0 bases, and 12 bases separated the two germline ends. The germline gives CDR1 SGHDN, CDR2 FVKESK. This CDR3 is 16 amino acids long. The CDR3 region is CASSQFKALSTDTQYF. DNA of the CDR3: TGTGCCAGCAGCCAATTTAAGGCTTTAAGCACAGATACGCAGTATTTT. The whole variable domain, remainder taken from reference TRBV14 and TRBJ2-3, is EAGVTQFPSHSVIEKGQTVTLRCDPISGHDNLYWYRRVMGKEIKFLLHFVKESKQDESGMPNNRFLAERTGGTYSTLKVQPAELEDSGVYFCASSQFKALSTDTQYFGPGTRLTVL.

This CDR3 is CASSKGGTVLRETQYF. DNA of the CDR3: TGTGCCAGCAGTAAGGGGGGGACAGTCCTCCGGGAGACCCAGTACTTC. The chain employs TRBV25-1 and TRBJ2-5; D is perhaps TRBD1 or TRBD2 (7 bases each). The CDR3 sequence is 16 residues long. The germline gives CDR1 MGHDK, CDR2 SYGVNS. Trimming removed 5 bases at V and 5 bases at J, with 21 bases between. Variable domain in full (rest from reference TRBV25-1 and TRBJ2-5): EADIYQTPRYLVIGTGKKITLECSQTMGHDKMYWYQQDPGMELHLIHYSYGVNSTEKGDLSSESTVSRIRTEHFPLTLESARPSHTSQYLCASSKGGTVLRETQYFGPGTRLLVL.

In this sample, this clone turned up once. The rearrangement links TRBV7-8 to TRBJ2-1, with 11 bases lining up with TRBD1. This CDR3 comprises 18 residues. Per germline, CDR1 SGHVS and CDR2 FQNEAQ. V dropped 4 bases and J dropped 3; count of bases not matched to a gene: 11. DNA for the CDR3: TGTGCCAGCAGCTCCCAGAGTCGGGGACAGGGGGGCTACAATGAGCAGTTCTTC. It codes for CASSSQSRGQGGYNEQFF.

The chain combines TRBV6-6 with TRBJ1-1, with D maybe TRBD1 (5 bases). The CDR3 totals 13 residues. With 2 bases removed from V and 5 bases from J, the gap between germline ends came to 9 bases. Germline V gene sequence: CDR1 MNHNY, CDR2 SVGAGI (reference sequence). CDR3 sequence: CASSYRGRTEAFF. As DNA, the CDR3 is TGTGCCAGCAGTTACAGGGGTCGAACTGAAGCTTTCTTT.

This clone was recorded once. The chain recombines TRBV9 with TRBJ1-4, with D perhaps matching TRBD1 (5 bases). The CDR3 consists of 15 residues. Germline CDR1 SGDLS, CDR2 YYNGEE. V lost 3 bases and J lost 4, with 13 bases in between. The CDR3 sequence is CASSGGWGLNEKLFF. The DNA of the CDR3 is TGTGCCAGCAGCGGGGGGTGGGGACTTAATGAAAAACTGTTTTTT.